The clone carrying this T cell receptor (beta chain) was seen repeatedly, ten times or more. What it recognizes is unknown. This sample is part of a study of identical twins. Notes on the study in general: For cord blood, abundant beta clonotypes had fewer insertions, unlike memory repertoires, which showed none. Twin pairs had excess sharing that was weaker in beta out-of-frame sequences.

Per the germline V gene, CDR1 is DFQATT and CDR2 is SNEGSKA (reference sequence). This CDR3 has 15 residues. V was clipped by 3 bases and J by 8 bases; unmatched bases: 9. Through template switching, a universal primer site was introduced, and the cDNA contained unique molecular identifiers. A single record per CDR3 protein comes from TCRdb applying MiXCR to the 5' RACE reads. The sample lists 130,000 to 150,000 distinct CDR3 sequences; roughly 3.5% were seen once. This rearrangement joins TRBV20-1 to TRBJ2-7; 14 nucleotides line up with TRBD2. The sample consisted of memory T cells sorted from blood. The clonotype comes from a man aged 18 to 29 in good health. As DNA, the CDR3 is TGCAGTGCTAGCCTCACCGGGACTAGCGGGAGTAAGCAGTACTTC. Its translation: CSASLTGTSGSKQYF.